This T cell receptor (beta chain) was captured by sequencing in a study of shared clonotypes between healthy human individuals. TCRdb keeps only in-frame clones here, not all; method: immunoSEQ multiplex PCR. The sample shows around 2,000,000 clones, roughly 96% of them seen only once. Per germline, CDR1 LGHNA and CDR2 YSLEER. This CDR3 contains 14 residues. V lost 1 base and J lost 11; bases outside the gene matches: 4. CD4+ cells yielded CD45RA+ naive and CD45RA-negative memory subsets. Specimen: naive CD4+ T cells sorted from blood. Subset described: CD45RA+ positively selected. The source of this sequence is a man between 18 and 29 years old in good health. The chain recombines TRBV4-3 with TRBJ2-3; 12 nucleotides line up with TRBD2. CDR3 nucleotide sequence: TGCGCCAGCAGCCAAGGTCTAGCGGGAGGGATGCAGTATTTT. Translating it yields CASSQGLAGGMQYF.